The clone carrying this T cell receptor beta chain has just a few counts. This record belongs to a study of T cells in Graves' hyperthyroidism and ophthalmopathy. Those patients with uncontrolled infection, other autoimmune disease, pregnancy or lactation were excluded. Using RNA transcripts as the source, TCR beta CDR3 regions were amplified. The HTBI primer set was used in a first-round RT-PCR of the TCR CDR3. TCRdb processed the multiplex PCR reads anew with MiXCR; each CDR3 protein has one entry. The data contain over 650,000 distinct CDR3 sequences, about a sixth of them seen just once; the ten biggest clones take up around 7.7%. Sequencing used blood. This TCR was recovered from a man between 18 and 35 years old with Graves' hyperthyroidism.

This chain's CDR3 is CASSPTEGGYEQYF. CDR3 DNA sequence: TGTGCCAGCTCTCCTACGGAAGGGGGCTACGAGCAGTACTTC. This sequence joins TRBV28 and TRBJ2-7; tentative D call: TRBD1 (6 bases). From germline, CDR1 is MDHEN and CDR2 SYDVKM. The CDR3 contains 14 residues. The germline V and J ends were trimmed by 8 bases and 3 bases, with 17 bases remaining between them.